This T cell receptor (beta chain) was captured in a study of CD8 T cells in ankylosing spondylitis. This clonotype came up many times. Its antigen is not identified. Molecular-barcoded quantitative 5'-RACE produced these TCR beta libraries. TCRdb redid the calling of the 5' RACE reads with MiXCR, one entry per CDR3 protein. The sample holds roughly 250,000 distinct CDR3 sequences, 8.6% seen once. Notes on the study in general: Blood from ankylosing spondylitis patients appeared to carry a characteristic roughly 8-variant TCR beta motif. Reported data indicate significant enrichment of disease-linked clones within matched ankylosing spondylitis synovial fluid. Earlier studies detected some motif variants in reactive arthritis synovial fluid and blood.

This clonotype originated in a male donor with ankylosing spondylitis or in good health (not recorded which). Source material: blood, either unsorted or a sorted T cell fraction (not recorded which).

The CDR3 loop reads CSARGETGGVWTEAFF. CDR3 DNA sequence: TGCAGTGCTAGAGGGGAGACAGGGGGCGTCTGGACTGAAGCTTTCTTT. The chain uses TRBV20-1 and TRBJ1-1, with TRBD1 identical over 10 bases. The CDR3 runs to 16 residues. The V and J ends lost 1 base and 5 bases, in that order; junction bases with no gene match: 10. Germline loops: CDR1 DFQATT, CDR2 SNEGSKA (reference sequence).